Sequencing of this T cell receptor (beta chain) was carried out in a study of blood T cells in healthy people across ages. Notes on the study in general: Older age coincided with a roughly linear decline in TCR beta diversity per million T cells. One million T cells yielded diversity estimates that were considered underestimates.

This CDR3 contains 15 residues. V lost 1 base and J 3 bases, leaving 15 bases between the germline ends. Germline lookup yields CDR1 DFQATT and CDR2 SNEGSKA (reference sequence). Each donor's blood draw was ten milliliters of peripheral blood. The second PCR ran roughly 6 to 12 cycles with a sample-barcoded 5' primer and J-beta primers. Each CDR3 protein gets one entry after TCRdb re-called the 5' RACE reads with MiXCR. The table lists 550,000 to 650,000 distinct CDR3 sequences, roughly a quarter of them singletons. This clonotype was found a few times. The antigen remains undetermined. The data also belong to a second study, concerning T cells of mothers and their children. As reported in that work: Mothers gave over 8 million TCR beta CDR3 reads each, and children roughly 3.3 million each.

The chain recombines TRBV20-1 with TRBJ1-1, with a possible D match to TRBD1 (5 bases). The specimen sequenced was blood. This TCR was sampled from a boy between 2 and 10 years old in good health. Written as DNA, the CDR3 is TGCAGTGCTAGAGGCCGACAGTTTTCGGACACTGAAGCTTTCTTT. As protein: CSARGRQFSDTEAFF.